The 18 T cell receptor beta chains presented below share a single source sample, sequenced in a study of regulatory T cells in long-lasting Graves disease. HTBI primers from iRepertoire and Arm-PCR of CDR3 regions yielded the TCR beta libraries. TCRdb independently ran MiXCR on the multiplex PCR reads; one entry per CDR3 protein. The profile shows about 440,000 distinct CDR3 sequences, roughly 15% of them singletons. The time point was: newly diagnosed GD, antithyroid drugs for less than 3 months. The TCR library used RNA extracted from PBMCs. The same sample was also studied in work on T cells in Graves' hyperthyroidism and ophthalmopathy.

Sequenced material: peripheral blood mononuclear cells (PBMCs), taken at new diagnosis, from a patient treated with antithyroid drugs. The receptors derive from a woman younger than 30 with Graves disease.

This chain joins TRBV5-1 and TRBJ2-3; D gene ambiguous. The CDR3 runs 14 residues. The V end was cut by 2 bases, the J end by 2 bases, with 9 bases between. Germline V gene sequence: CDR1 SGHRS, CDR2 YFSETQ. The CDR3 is CASSLSEPTDTQYF. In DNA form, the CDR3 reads TGCGCCAGCAGCTTATCTGAGCCCACAGATACGCAGTATTTT. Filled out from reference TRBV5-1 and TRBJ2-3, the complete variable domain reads KAGVTQTPRYLIKTRGQQVTLSCSPISGHRSVSWYQQTPGQGLQFLFEYFSETQRNKGNFPGRFSGRQFSNSRSEMNVSTLELGDSALYLCASSLSEPTDTQYFGPGTRLTVL.

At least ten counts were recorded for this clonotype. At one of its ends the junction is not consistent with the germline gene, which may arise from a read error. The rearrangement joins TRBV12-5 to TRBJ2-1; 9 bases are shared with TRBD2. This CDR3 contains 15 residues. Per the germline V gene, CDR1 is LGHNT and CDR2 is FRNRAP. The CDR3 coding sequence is TGTGCTAGTGGTCCCGGGACTAGCTCCAACAATGAGCAGTTCTTC. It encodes CASGPGTSSNNEQFF.

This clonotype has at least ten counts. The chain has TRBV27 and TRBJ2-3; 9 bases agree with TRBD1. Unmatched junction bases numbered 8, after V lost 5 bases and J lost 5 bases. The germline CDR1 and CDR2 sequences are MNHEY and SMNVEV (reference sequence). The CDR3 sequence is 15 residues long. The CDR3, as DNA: TGTGCCAGCAGTCCGGGGACAGGGACAGGAGATACGCAGTATTTT. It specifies CASSPGTGTGDTQYF.

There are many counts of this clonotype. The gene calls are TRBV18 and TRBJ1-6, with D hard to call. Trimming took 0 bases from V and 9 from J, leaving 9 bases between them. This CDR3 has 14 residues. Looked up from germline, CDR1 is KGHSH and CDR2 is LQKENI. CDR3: CASSPPSTGSPLHF. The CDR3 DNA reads TGTGCCAGCTCACCACCTTCTACGGGTTCACCCCTCCACTTT. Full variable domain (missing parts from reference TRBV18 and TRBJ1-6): NAGVMQNPRHLVRRRGQEARLRCSPMKGHSHVYWYRQLPEEGLKFMVYLQKENIIDESGMPKERFSAEFPKEGPSILRIQQVVRGDSAAYFCASSPPSTGSPLHFGNGTRLTVT.

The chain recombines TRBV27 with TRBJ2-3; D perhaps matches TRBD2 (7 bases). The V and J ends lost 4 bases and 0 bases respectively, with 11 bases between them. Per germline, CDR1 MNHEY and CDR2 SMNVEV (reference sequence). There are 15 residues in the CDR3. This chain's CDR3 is CASSWGGGSTDTQYF. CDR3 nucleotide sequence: TGTGCCAGCAGTTGGGGGGGCGGCAGCACAGATACGCAGTATTTT.

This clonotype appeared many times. CDR3 loop: CASSLGDGPHEQYF. CDR3 in DNA: TGTGCCAGCAGTTTAGGGGACGGGCCCCACGAGCAGTACTTC. The gene calls are TRBV27 and TRBJ2-7; D might be TRBD1 or TRBD2, each matching 5 bases. The CDR3 length is 14 residues. Deletions cut 2 bases from V and 5 bases from J, with 13 bases between. CDR1 and CDR2 from the germline V gene are MNHEY and SMNVEV (reference sequence).

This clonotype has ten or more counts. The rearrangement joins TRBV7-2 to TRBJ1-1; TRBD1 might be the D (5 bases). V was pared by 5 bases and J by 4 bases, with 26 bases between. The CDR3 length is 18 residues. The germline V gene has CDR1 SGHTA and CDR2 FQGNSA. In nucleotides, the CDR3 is TGTGCCAGCAGCCCCCAGCCCGGGGCCGGGGGTGGGGGCACTGAAGCTTTCTTT. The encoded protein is CASSPQPGAGGGGTEAFF.

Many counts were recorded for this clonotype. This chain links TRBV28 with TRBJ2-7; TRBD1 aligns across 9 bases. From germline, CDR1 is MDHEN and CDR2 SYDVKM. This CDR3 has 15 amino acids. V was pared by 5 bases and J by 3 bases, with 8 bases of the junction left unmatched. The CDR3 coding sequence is TGTGCCAGCAGTCCGCCCCGGGACAGGGTCTACGAGCAGTACTTC. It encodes CASSPPRDRVYEQYF.

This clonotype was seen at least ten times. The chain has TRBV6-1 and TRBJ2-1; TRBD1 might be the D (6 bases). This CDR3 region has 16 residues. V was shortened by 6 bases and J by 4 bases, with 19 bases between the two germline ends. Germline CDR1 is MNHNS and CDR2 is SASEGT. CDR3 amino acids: CASSRRTGHSYNEQFF. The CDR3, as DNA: TGTGCCAGCAGCCGCCGCACGGGACACTCTTACAATGAGCAGTTCTTC.

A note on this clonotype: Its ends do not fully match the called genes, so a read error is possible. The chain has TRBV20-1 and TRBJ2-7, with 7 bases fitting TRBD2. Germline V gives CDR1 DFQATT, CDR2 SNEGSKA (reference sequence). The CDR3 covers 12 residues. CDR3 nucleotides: TGCGGTGCTGGAAGGACTAGTCTTGCGCAGTACTTC. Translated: CGAGRTSLAQYF.

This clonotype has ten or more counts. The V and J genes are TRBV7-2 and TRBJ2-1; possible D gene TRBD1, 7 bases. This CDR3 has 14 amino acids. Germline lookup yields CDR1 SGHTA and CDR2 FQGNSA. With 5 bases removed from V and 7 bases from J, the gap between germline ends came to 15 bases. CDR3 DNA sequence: TGTGCCAGCAGCAAAGAACAGGGGAGGAATGAGCAGTTCTTC. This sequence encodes CASSKEQGRNEQFF.

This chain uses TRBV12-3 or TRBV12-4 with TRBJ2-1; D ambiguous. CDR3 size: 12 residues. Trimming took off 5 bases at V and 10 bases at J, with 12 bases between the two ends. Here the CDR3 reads CASSGPAYEQFF. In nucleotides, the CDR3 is TGTGCCAGCAGTGGTCCGGCTTACGAGCAGTTCTTC.

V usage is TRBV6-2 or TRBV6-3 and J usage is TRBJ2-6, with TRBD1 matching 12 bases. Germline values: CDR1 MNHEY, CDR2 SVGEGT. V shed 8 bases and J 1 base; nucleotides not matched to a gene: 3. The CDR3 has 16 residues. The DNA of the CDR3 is TGTGCCAGCTGGGACAGGGGGCTGTCTGGGGCCAACGTCCTGACTTTC. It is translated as CASWDRGLSGANVLTF.

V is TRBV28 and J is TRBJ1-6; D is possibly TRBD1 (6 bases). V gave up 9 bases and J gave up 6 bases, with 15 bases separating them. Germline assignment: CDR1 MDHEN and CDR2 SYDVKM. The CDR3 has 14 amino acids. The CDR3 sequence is CASPDSNLNSPLHF. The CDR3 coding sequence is TGTGCCAGTCCGGACAGCAATCTTAATTCACCCCTCCACTTT.

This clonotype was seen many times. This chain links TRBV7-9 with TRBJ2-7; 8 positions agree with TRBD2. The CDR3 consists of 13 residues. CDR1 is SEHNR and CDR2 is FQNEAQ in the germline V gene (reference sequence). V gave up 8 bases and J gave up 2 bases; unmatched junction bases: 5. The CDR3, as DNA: TGTGCCAGCGTTACTAGCGGACCCTACGAGCAGTACTTC. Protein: CASVTSGPYEQYF.

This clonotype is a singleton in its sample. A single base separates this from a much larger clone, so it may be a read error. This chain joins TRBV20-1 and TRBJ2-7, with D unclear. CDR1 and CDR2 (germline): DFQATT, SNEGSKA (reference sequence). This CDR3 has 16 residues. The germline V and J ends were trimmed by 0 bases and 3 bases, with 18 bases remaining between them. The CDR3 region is CSARDPTTGTNYEQYF. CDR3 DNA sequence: TGCAGTGCTAGAGATCCCACCACCGGAACTAACTACGAGCAGTACTTC.

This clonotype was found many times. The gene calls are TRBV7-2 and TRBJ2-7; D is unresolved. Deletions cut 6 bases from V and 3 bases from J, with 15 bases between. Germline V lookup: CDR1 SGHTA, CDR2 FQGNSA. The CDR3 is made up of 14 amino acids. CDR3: CASRSGGKDYEQYF. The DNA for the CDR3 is TGTGCCAGCAGATCAGGTGGCAAGGACTACGAGCAGTACTTC.

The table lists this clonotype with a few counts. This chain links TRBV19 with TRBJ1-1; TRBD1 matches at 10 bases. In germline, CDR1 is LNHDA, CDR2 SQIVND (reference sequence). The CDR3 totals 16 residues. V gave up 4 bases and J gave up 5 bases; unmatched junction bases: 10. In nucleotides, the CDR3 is TGTGCCAGTAGTAGGCCCCCGGGACAGGGGCGTACTGAAGCTTTCTTT. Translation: CASSRPPGQGRTEAFF.